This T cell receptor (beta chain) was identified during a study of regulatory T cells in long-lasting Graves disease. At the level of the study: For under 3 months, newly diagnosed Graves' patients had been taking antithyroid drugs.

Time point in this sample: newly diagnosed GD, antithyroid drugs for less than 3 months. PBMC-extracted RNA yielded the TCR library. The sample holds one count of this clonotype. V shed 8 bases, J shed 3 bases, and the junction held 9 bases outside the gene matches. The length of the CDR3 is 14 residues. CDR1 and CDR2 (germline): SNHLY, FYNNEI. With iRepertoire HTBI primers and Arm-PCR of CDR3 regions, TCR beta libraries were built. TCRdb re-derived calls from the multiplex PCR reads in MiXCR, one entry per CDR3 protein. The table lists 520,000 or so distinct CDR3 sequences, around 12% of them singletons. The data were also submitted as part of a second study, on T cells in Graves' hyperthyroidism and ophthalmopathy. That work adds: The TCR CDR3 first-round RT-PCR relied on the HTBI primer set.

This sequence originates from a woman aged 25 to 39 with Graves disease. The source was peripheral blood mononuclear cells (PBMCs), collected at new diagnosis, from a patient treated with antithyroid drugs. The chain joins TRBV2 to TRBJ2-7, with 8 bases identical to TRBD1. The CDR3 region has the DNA TGTGCCAGCGCCGGACAGGGAGGCGGCTACGAGCAGTACTTC. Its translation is CASAGQGGGYEQYF. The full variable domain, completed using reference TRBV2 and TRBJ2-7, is EPEVTQTPSHQVTQMGQEVILRCVPISNHLYFYWYRQILGQKVEFLVSFYNNEISEKSEIFDDQFSVERPDGSNFTLKIRSTKLEDSAMYFCASAGQGGGYEQYFGPGTRLTVT.